This TCR beta chain was recovered during a study of cytomegalovirus exposure and HLA in healthy donors. Findings and caveats of the study: Cytomegalovirus association was listed for 164 TCR beta chains. Association with HLA alleles at 0.05 false discovery rate was found for around 17,000 TCR beta sequences in a later analysis.

With 60 Vbeta and 13 Jbeta primers, the PCR was carried out. Some clones are missing from TCRdb's copy, which holds only in-frame ones; the method was immunoSEQ multiplex PCR. The data contain more than 150,000 clones, roughly 82% of them seen just once; the ten biggest clones take up about 1.5%. This clone has more than one count but fewer than ten. Its antigen is undetermined. Sequencing used PBMCs. The TCR originated in a man aged 35-49 years in good health and CMV-seronegative.

CDR3 nucleotides: TGCGCCAGCAGTGTTGGGGGACTAGCGTACTCCAATGAGCAGTTCTTC. This translates into CASSVGGLAYSNEQFF. The chain joins TRBV10-1 to TRBJ2-1; 10 bases fit TRBD2. The V and J ends lost 4 bases and 6 bases, in that order; junction bases with no gene match: 9. The CDR3 is made up of 16 amino acids. Germline values: CDR1 WNHNN, CDR2 SYGVQD (reference sequence).